This T cell receptor (beta chain) was found in a study of blood T cells in healthy people across ages. Combining a sample-barcoded 5' primer with a J-beta primer mix, a second PCR ran for roughly 6 to 12 cycles. TCRdb reprocessed the 5' RACE reads via MiXCR and lists one record per CDR3 protein. The sample has hundreds of thousands of distinct CDR3 sequences, roughly 58% seen once. The sample comprised blood. This TCR came from a man aged 55 to 70 in good health.

The CDR3 loop reads CASSRLERSSGGQDTQYF. The CDR3 DNA sequence: TGTGCCAGCAGCCGCTTAGAACGGTCTAGCGGGGGGCAAGATACGCAGTATTTT. The chain carries TRBV4-2 and TRBJ2-3, with TRBD2 matching 11 bases. Germline V gene sequence: CDR1 LGHNA, CDR2 YNFKEQ. V shed 4 bases, J shed 5 bases, and the junction held 14 bases outside the gene matches. This CDR3 comprises 18 residues.